Ten or more counts support the clone carrying this TCR beta chain. Germline CDR1 is LNHDA and CDR2 is SQIVND (reference sequence). The germline V and J ends were trimmed by 4 bases and 7 bases, with 16 bases remaining between them. The CDR3 contains 14 residues. Some clones are missing from TCRdb's copy, which holds only in-frame ones; the method was immunoSEQ multiplex PCR. The sample has about 93,000 clones; 85% to 95% are singletons. The sample originates from a study of T cell changes during pregnancy in multiple sclerosis. Sample: peripheral blood, taken after pregnancy. The clonotype was recovered from a female donor with multiple sclerosis, enrolled in a pregnancy study. The chain has TRBV19 and TRBJ1-1; a weak D match, TRBD1 (5 bases). The CDR3 here is CASSTMGGGNEAFF. CDR3 sequence (DNA): TGTGCCAGTAGTACCATGGGGGGTGGTAATGAAGCTTTCTTT.